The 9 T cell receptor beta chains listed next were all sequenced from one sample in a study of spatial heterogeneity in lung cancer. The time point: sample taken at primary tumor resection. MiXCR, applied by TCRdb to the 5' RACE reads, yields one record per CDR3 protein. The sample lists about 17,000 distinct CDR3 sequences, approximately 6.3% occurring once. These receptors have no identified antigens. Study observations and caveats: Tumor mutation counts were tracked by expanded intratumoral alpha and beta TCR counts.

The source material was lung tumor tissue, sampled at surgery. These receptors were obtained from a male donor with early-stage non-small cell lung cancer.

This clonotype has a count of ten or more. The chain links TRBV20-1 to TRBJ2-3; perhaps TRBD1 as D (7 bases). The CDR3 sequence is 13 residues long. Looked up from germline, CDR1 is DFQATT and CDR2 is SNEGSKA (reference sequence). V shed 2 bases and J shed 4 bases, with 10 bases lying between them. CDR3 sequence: CSARRRGPDTQYF. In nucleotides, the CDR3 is TGCAGTGCTAGAAGGAGGGGGCCAGATACGCAGTATTTT.

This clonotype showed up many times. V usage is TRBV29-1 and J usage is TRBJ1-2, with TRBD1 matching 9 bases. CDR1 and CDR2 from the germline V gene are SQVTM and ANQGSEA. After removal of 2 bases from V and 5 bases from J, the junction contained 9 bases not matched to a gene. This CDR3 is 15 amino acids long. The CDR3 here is CSVESRDRVIYGYTF. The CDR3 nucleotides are TGCAGCGTTGAATCAAGGGACAGGGTAATATATGGCTACACCTTC.

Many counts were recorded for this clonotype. CDR3 amino acids: CASLAGGSYNEQFF. Here the CDR3 DNA reads TGTGCCAGCCTAGCGGGAGGTTCCTACAATGAGCAGTTCTTC. The V call is TRBV28, the J call TRBJ2-1; 11 bases fit TRBD2. The ends lost 8 bases at V and 1 base at J; junction bases unmatched: 1. The CDR3 runs 14 residues. Germline values: CDR1 MDHEN, CDR2 SYDVKM.

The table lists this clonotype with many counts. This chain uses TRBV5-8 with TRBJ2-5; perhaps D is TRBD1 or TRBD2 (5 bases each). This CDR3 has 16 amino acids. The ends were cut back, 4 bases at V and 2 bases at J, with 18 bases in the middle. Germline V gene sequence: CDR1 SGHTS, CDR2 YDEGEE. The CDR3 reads CASSNFVGTEQETQYF. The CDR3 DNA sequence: TGTGCCAGCAGCAATTTCGTAGGGACGGAACAAGAGACCCAGTACTTC.

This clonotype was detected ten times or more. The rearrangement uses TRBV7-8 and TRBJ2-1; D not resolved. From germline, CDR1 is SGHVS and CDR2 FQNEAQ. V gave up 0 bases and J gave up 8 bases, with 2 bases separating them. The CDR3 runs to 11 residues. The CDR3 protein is CASSLAYEQFF. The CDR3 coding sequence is TGTGCCAGCAGCTTAGCATATGAGCAGTTCTTC. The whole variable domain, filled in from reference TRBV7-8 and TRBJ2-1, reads GAGVSQSPRYKVAKRGQDVALRCDPISGHVSLFWYQQALGQGPEFLTYFQNEAQLDKSGLPSDRFFAERPEGSVSTLKIQRTQQEDSAVYLCASSLAYEQFFGPGTRLTVL.

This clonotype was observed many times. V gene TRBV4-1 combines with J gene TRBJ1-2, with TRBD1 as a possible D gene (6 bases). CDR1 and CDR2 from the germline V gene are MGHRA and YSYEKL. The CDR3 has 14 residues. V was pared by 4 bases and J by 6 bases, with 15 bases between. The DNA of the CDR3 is TGCGCCAGCAGCCGCACCGGGACACAGGATGGCTACACCTTC. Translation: CASSRTGTQDGYTF.

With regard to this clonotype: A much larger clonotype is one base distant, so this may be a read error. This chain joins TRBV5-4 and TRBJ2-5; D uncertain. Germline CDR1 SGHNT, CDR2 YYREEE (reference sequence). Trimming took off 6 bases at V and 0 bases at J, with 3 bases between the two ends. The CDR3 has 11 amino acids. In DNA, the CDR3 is TGTGCCAGCAACTACCAAGAGACCCAGTACTTC. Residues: CASNYQETQYF.

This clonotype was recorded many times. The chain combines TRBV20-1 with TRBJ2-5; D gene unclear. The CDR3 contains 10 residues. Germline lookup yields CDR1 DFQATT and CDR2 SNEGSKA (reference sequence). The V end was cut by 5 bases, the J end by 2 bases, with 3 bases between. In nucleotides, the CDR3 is TGCAGTGCTCAGCAAGAGACCCAGTACTTC. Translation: CSAQQETQYF.

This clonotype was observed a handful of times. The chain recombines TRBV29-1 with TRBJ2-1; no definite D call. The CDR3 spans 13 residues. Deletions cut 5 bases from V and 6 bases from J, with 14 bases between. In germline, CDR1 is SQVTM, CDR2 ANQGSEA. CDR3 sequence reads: CSVQKGSLNEQFF. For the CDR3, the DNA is TGCAGCGTTCAAAAAGGGTCACTCAATGAGCAGTTCTTC.